This TCR beta chain was obtained from a study of T cells expressing NK-cell markers. On the study more broadly: The authors sequenced eight donors, of whom seven were HCMV-seropositive and one was seronegative.

5'RACE template switching with UMIs generated TCR beta cDNA. From its re-call of the 5' RACE reads, TCRdb lists each CDR3 protein once, without DNA. Its clone listing holds 90,000 to 130,000 distinct CDR3 sequences. For this clonotype: The target antigen is unknown.

General study findings and limits: Questions lingered over whether expanded NKG2C+ T cell clones were HCMV-specific.

The CDR3 contains 12 residues. Germline CDR1 reads SQVTM; CDR2 reads ANQGSEA. The material sequenced was blood T cells: a sorted CD56 or NKG2C T cell subset, CD4+ or CD8+ T cells, or bulk PBMC T cells (not recorded which). The V call is TRBV29-1, the J call TRBJ2-7; TCRdb gives TRBD1 as the D gene, but with no DNA this cannot be confirmed. This clonotype was obtained from a woman aged 18-70 years in good health. This CDR3 is CSAGQGAYEQYF.